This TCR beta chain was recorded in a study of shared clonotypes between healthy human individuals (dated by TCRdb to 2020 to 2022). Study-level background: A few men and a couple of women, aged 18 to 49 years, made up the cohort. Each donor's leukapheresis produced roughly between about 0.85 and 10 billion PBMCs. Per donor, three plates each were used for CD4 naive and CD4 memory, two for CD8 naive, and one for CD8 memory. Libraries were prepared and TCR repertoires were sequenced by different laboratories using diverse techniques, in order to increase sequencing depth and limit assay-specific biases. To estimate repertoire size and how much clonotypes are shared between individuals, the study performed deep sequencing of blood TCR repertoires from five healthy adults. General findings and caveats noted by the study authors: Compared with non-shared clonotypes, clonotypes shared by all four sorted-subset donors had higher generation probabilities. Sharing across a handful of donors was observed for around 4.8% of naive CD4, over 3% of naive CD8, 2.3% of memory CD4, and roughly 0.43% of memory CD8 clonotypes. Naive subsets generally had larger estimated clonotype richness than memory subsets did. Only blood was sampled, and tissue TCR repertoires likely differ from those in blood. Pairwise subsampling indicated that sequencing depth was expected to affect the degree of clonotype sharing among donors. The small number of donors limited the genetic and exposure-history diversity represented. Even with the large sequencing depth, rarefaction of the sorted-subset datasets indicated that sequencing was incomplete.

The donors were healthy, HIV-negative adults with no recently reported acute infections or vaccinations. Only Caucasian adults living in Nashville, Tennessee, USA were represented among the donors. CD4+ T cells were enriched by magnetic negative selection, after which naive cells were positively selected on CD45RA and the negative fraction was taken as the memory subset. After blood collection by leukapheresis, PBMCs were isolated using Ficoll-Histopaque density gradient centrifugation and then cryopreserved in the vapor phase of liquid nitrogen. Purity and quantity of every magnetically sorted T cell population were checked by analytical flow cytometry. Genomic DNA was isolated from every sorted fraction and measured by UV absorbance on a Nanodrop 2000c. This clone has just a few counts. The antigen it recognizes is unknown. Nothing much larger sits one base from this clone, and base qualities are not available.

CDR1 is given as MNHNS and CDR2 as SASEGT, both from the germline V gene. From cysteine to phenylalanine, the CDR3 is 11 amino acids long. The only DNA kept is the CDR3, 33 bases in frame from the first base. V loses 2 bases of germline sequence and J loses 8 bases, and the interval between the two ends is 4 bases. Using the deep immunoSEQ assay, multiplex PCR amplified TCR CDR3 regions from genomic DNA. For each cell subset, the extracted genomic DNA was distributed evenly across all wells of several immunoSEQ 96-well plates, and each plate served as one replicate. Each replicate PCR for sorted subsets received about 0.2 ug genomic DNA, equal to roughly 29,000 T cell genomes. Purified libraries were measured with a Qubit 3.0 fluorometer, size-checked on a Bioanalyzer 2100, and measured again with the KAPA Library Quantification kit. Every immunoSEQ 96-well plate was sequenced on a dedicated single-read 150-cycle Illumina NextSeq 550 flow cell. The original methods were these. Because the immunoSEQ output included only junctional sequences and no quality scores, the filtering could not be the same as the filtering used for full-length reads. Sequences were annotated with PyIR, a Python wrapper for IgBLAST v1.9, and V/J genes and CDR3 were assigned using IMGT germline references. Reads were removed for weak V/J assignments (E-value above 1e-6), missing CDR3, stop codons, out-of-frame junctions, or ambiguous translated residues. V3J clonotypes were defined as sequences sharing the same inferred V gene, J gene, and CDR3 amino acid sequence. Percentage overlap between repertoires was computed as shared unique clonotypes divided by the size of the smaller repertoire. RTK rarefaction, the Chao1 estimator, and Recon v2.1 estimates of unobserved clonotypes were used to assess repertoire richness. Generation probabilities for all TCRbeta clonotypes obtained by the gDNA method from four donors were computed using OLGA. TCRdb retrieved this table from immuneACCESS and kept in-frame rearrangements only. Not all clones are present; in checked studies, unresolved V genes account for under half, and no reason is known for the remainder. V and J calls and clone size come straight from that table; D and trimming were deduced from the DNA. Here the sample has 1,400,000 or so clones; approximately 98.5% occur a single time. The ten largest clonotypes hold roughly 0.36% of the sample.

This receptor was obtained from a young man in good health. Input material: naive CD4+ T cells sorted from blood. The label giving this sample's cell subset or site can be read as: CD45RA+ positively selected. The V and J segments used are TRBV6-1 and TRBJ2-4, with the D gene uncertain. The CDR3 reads CASSENHIQYF. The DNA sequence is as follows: TGTGCCAGCAGTGAAAACCACATTCAGTACTTC.